The 32 T cell receptor beta chains below come from one sample, sequenced in a study of beta chain features in type 1 diabetes. General study results and limits: Type 1 diabetes patients showed a moderate but significant shortening of TCRB CDR3s in all four CD4+ subsets.

Their antigen targets remain unknown. Isolated RNA was reverse transcribed in full, so expressed TCRB transcripts were sequenced. This table comes from immunoSEQ multiplex PCR, and its TCRdb copy is limited to in-frame clones, with some not included. The sample lists approximately 70,000 clones, nearly 50% seen once, with 0.7% in the top ten. Material for sequencing was central memory CD4+ T cells from blood. Source of these receptors: a man aged 25 to 40 with type 1 diabetes.

This clone has only a few counts. This sequence joins TRBV14 and TRBJ1-1; tentatively, D is TRBD1 (5 bases). The CDR3 extends over 14 amino acids. CDR1 SGHDN and CDR2 FVKESK come from the germline V gene. Trimming removed 1 base at V and 4 bases at J, with 10 bases between. The DNA of the CDR3 is TGTGCCAGCAGCCAAGCTAGGGGAGGCACTGAAGCTTTCTTT. This encodes CASSQARGGTEAFF.

The chain carries TRBV6-5 and TRBJ2-7; 7 bases align to TRBD1. J lost 0 bases, V lost 5 bases, and 4 bases had no gene match. CDR3 length: 14 residues. Germline V gene sequence: CDR1 MNHEY, CDR2 SVGAGI. CDR3: CASSRQGSSYEQYF. The CDR3 DNA reads as TGTGCCAGCAGTAGACAGGGAAGCTCCTACGAGCAGTACTTC.

The genes are TRBV6-6 and TRBJ2-2; a possible D gene is TRBD2 (5 bases). V lost 6 bases, J lost 3 bases, and 11 bases lay in between. Germline-derived CDR1 and CDR2 are MNHNY and SVGAGI (reference sequence). The CDR3 runs 14 residues. The CDR3 DNA reads as TGTGCCAGCAGACGGGATTTGGACACCGGGGAGCTGTTTTTT. This sequence encodes CASRRDLDTGELFF.

The chain joins TRBV27 to TRBJ1-4, with D perhaps matching TRBD1 (6 bases). V was shortened by 5 bases and J by 0 bases, with 19 bases between the two germline ends. The CDR3 totals 18 residues. CDR1 and CDR2 (germline): MNHEY, SMNVEV (reference sequence). The CDR3 protein is CASSRLAGAFSTNEKLFF. CDR3 bases: TGTGCCAGCAGTAGGCTCGCGGGGGCCTTCTCAACTAATGAAAAACTGTTTTTT.

The chain has TRBV19 and TRBJ2-1, with TRBD2 identical over 11 bases. This CDR3 has 16 amino acids. The germline V gene has CDR1 LNHDA and CDR2 SQIVND (reference sequence). V lost 3 bases to trimming and J lost 6 bases; unmatched junction nucleotides: 7. The CDR3 DNA follows: TGTGCCAGTAGTATTGGAACTAGCGGGAGAGGCAATGAGCAGTTCTTC. Translated, it gives CASSIGTSGRGNEQFF.

This chain links TRBV6-6 with TRBJ2-5; weak D call: TRBD1 (6 bases). V gave up 10 bases and J gave up 2 bases, with 8 bases separating them. CDR1 MNHNY and CDR2 SVGAGI come from the germline V gene (reference sequence). This CDR3 is 11 amino acids long. CDR3 region: CATGQQETQYF. CDR3 DNA: TGTGCCACCGGACAGCAAGAGACCCAGTACTTC.

In its sample, this clone was seen a few times. The rearrangement links TRBV6-1 to TRBJ1-2; weak D call: TRBD1 (6 bases). The ends were cut back, 3 bases at V and 3 bases at J, with 14 bases in the middle. CDR3 size: 15 residues. From germline, CDR1 is MNHNS and CDR2 SASEGT. DNA for the CDR3: TGTGCCAGCAGTGACCCAGGGGCCTTTTACTATGGCTACACCTTC. This translates into CASSDPGAFYYGYTF.

This clone turned up a few times. CDR3 loop: CASSDSQYGYTF. The CDR3 DNA reads as TGTGCCAGCTCGGACAGCCAATATGGCTACACCTTC. The rearrangement uses TRBV18 and TRBJ1-2; maybe TRBD1 (6 bases). V lost 6 bases and J lost 5, with 10 bases in between. Germline values: CDR1 KGHSH, CDR2 LQKENI. The CDR3 covers 12 residues.

This sequence joins TRBV6-5 and TRBJ1-2, with D unclear. Germline V gene lookup returns CDR1 MNHEY and CDR2 SVGAGI. Trimming took 8 bases from V and 2 from J, leaving 15 bases between them. This CDR3 has 14 amino acids. The CDR3 sequence: CASRRSGGNYGYTF. CDR3 DNA: TGTGCCAGCCGGAGGAGTGGAGGGAACTATGGCTACACCTTC.

This chain connects TRBV5-1 to TRBJ2-5, with TRBD2 identical over 12 bases. The V segment lost 3 bases and the J segment 11 bases; nucleotides outside the gene matches: 8. The germline gives CDR1 SGHRS, CDR2 YFSETQ. This CDR3 comprises 14 residues. The chain's CDR3 is CASSWTSGELEQYF. The CDR3 coding sequence is TGCGCCAGCAGCTGGACTAGCGGGGAACTGGAGCAGTACTTC.

The chain employs TRBV4-1 and TRBJ2-6; 9 nucleotides match TRBD1. CDR3 length: 18 amino acids. The V gene's germline CDR1 is MGHRA and CDR2 YSYEKL. The V and J ends lost 3 bases and 0 bases, in that order; junction bases with no gene match: 6. The CDR3 region has the DNA TGCGCCAGCAGCCATGTGGACAGGGGTAGCTCTGGGGCCAACGTCCTGACTTTC. It specifies CASSHVDRGSSGANVLTF.

V and J are TRBV5-1 and TRBJ2-3; D ambiguous. Germline V CDR1 and CDR2: SGHRS, YFSETQ. The CDR3 spans 12 residues. V was shortened by 3 bases and J by 4 bases, with 6 bases between the two germline ends. The CDR3 DNA follows: TGCGCCAGCAGCTCGGGTTCAGATACGCAGTATTTT. The encoded protein is CASSSGSDTQYF.

This chain joins TRBV6-5 and TRBJ1-1; D is perhaps TRBD1 (6 bases). Trimming shortened V by 7 bases and J by 10 bases, and 19 bases separated the two germline ends. The CDR3 is 13 residues long. CDR1 and CDR2 from the germline V gene are MNHEY and SVGAGI. The DNA of the CDR3 is TGTGCCAGCACCAGCCGGGGGGGGCTCGGAGCTTTCTTT. It encodes CASTSRGGLGAFF.

V is TRBV15 and J is TRBJ1-2, with D hard to call. Germline V gene lookup returns CDR1 LNHNV and CDR2 YYDKDF (reference sequence). The CDR3 is 14 amino acids. Trimming took off 0 bases at V and 8 bases at J, with 13 bases between the two ends. CDR3 nucleotides: TGTGCCACCAGCAGAGATAGGCAGGAGGCGGGCTACACCTTC. As protein: CATSRDRQEAGYTF.

This sequence joins TRBV10-3 and TRBJ2-3; TRBD1 might be the D (5 bases). This CDR3 is built from 13 residues. Germline CDR1 and CDR2: ENHRY and SYGVKD. Trimming took 6 bases from V and 6 from J, leaving 13 bases between them. The CDR3: CAIRPQGSDTQYF. DNA for the CDR3: TGTGCCATCAGACCTCAGGGCTCGGATACGCAGTATTTT.

CDR3 protein: CASSYSILAGTDTQYF. In DNA form, the CDR3 reads TGTGCCAGCAGTTACTCGATACTAGCGGGCACAGATACGCAGTATTTT. The rearrangement uses TRBV6-5 and TRBJ2-3, with 8 bases aligning to TRBD2. This CDR3 has 16 amino acids. Germline CDR1 reads MNHEY; CDR2 reads SVGAGI. The V gene end was trimmed by 0 bases and the J gene end by 1 base; junction bases not matched to a gene: 3.

The J gene is TRBJ2-2, the V gene TRBV5-1, with TRBD1 matching over 9 bases. Germline V gene sequence: CDR1 SGHRS, CDR2 YFSETQ. The length of the CDR3 is 15 residues. V trimming: 4 bases; J trimming: 3 bases; junction bases outside the gene matches: 4. The CDR3 region is CASSPGTGHTGELFF. CDR3 DNA sequence: TGCGCCAGCAGCCCCGGGACAGGGCACACCGGGGAGCTGTTTTTT.

The chain recombines TRBV7-2 with TRBJ2-7; 7 bases are a match to TRBD1. Germline V lookup: CDR1 SGHTA, CDR2 FQGNSA. The CDR3 consists of 15 residues. The junction had 6 bases not matched to a gene; V was cut back by 1 base and J by 3 bases. CDR3 in DNA: TGTGCCAGCAGCTTAGAGGCAGGGGGTTACTACGAGCAGTACTTC. This encodes CASSLEAGGYYEQYF. Full variable domain (remainder filled in from reference TRBV7-2 and TRBJ2-7): GAGVSQSPSNKVTEKGKDVELRCDPISGHTALYWYRQSLGQGLEFLIYFQGNSAPDKSGLPSDRFSAERTGGSVSTLTIQRTQQEDSAVYLCASSLEAGGYYEQYFGPGTRLTVT.

The chain uses TRBV11-2 and TRBJ1-5; D is ambiguous. Deletions cut 1 base from V and 0 bases from J, with 7 bases between. The CDR3 covers 15 residues. The V gene's germline CDR1 is SGHAT and CDR2 FQNNGV. The CDR3 protein is CASSLGQNSNQPQHF. The CDR3 DNA follows: TGTGCCAGCAGCTTAGGGCAAAATAGCAATCAGCCCCAGCATTTT.

This clone appeared a few times. The chain joins TRBV18 to TRBJ2-1, with 7 bases aligning to TRBD2. CDR3 length: 15 amino acids. Trimming at V came to 3 bases and at J to 8 bases, leaving 10 bases not matched to a gene. Germline V gene lookup returns CDR1 KGHSH and CDR2 LQKENI. CDR3 amino acids: CASSPSGPMSDEQFF. CDR3 in DNA: TGTGCCAGCTCACCTAGCGGGCCGATGAGCGATGAGCAGTTCTTC.

This clone was counted only a few times. The CDR3 here is CASSLGGTDTQYF. The CDR3 DNA follows: TGCGCCAGCAGCTTGGGAGGCACAGATACGCAGTATTTT. This sequence joins TRBV5-1 and TRBJ2-3, with D unresolved. V was pared by 0 bases and J by 1 base, with 3 bases between. Germline V gene data show CDR1 as SGHRS and CDR2 as YFSETQ. This CDR3 is built from 13 residues.

The chain has TRBV5-4 and TRBJ1-1; 8 nucleotides match TRBD1. There are 16 residues in the CDR3. Trimming at V came to 4 bases and at J to 5 bases, leaving 13 bases not matched to a gene. Per the germline V gene, CDR1 is SGHNT and CDR2 is YYREEE (reference sequence). The CDR3 reads CASSPQNDRGKTEAFF. In nucleotides, the CDR3 is TGTGCCAGCAGCCCTCAAAACGACAGGGGAAAGACTGAAGCTTTCTTT.

J is TRBJ1-2 and V is TRBV6-1, with D possibly being TRBD1 (6 bases). Germline V gene sequence: CDR1 MNHNS, CDR2 SASEGT. This CDR3 contains 15 residues. V was clipped by 3 bases and J by 10 bases, with 21 bases between them. The CDR3 loop reads CASSDHISAGAFYTF. The CDR3 DNA sequence: TGTGCCAGCAGTGATCATATTTCGGCAGGGGCATTCTACACCTTC.

V is TRBV4-1 and J is TRBJ1-3; tentatively, D is TRBD1 (5 bases). The CDR3 extends over 18 amino acids. Germline CDR1 reads MGHRA; CDR2 reads YSYEKL. The V gene lost 1 base and the J gene lost 0 bases, with 16 bases spanning the gap. The CDR3 DNA follows: TGCGCCAGCAGCCAAGGGGCTGGACGGGGGGGCTCTGGAAACACCATATATTTT. It specifies CASSQGAGRGGSGNTIYF.

This clone was recorded only once. The chain carries TRBV11-2 and TRBJ1-1; possibly TRBD1 for D (6 bases). There are 12 residues in the CDR3. Germline CDR1 and CDR2: SGHAT and FQNNGV. Trimming stripped 8 bases from V and 4 bases from J, with 11 bases between. DNA of the CDR3: TGTGCCAGCGGACCCAGGGGCACTGAAGCTTTCTTT. As protein: CASGPRGTEAFF.

The V and J genes are TRBV9 and TRBJ2-7, with unresolved D. CDR3 length: 15 amino acids. Germline CDR1 is SGDLS and CDR2 is YYNGEE. V was pared by 4 bases and J by 2 bases, with 16 bases between. The CDR3 DNA reads TGTGCCAGCAGCCCCCGCTCGGGTCCGACCTACGAGCAGTACTTC. This encodes CASSPRSGPTYEQYF.

This chain uses TRBV5-4 with TRBJ2-7, with D maybe TRBD2 (6 bases). Germline V gene lookup returns CDR1 SGHNT and CDR2 YYREEE (reference sequence). Trimming left V 1 base short and J 4 bases short, with 18 bases between. The CDR3 contains 16 residues. The CDR3 coding sequence is TGTGCCAGCAGCTTGAGGCTAGGAGGGGCCGGTTACGAGCAGTACTTC. Translation gives CASSLRLGGAGYEQYF.

V is TRBV11-3 and J is TRBJ1-2; TRBD1 might be the D (5 bases). Germline V gene data show CDR1 as SGHNT and CDR2 as YENEEA. The CDR3 covers 16 residues. Trimming removed 0 bases at V and 0 bases at J, with 11 bases between. For the CDR3, the DNA is TGTGCCAGCAGCTTAGAGGGACTGGCAACTAACTATGGCTACACCTTC. It translates to CASSLEGLATNYGYTF.

The V and J genes are TRBV5-4 and TRBJ2-5, with D possibly being TRBD1 (5 bases). The CDR3 is 14 amino acids. Germline V lookup: CDR1 SGHNT, CDR2 YYREEE (reference sequence). The V gene lost 4 bases and the J gene lost 5 bases, with 15 bases spanning the gap. Here the CDR3 DNA reads TGTGCCAGCAGCCACTCTCAGGGATGGGAGACCCAGTACTTC. Translated, it gives CASSHSQGWETQYF.

This chain links TRBV10-3 with TRBJ2-7; tentatively, D is TRBD1 (6 bases). With 3 bases removed from V and 6 bases from J, the gap between germline ends came to 15 bases. CDR1 is ENHRY, CDR2 SYGVKD, per germline. The CDR3 is 14 residues long. CDR3 loop: CAISEKGEKSEQYF. CDR3 coding DNA: TGTGCCATCAGTGAAAAGGGGGAGAAGAGCGAGCAGTACTTC.

Concerning this clone: Germline and junction disagree at one end, which may indicate a read error. Other nucleotide sequences from this sample produce the same CDR3. The rearrangement links TRBV7-9 to TRBJ1-5; D is unresolved. The germline V gene has CDR1 SEHNR and CDR2 FQNEAQ (reference sequence). The CDR3 is 14 residues long. Written as DNA, the CDR3 is TGTGCCAGCAGCTCCTCGGGTCACAATCAGCCCCAGCACTTT. Its protein product is CASSSSGHNQPQHF.

The gene calls are TRBV10-3 and TRBJ1-3; 8 bases agree with TRBD1. V shed 10 bases and J 8 bases; nucleotides not matched to a gene: 10. The germline V gene encodes CDR1 ENHRY and CDR2 SYGVKD. The CDR3 contains 13 residues. CDR3 nucleotides: TGTGCCACCCTGGGACAGGAAGAGGACACCATATATTTT. It yields the protein CATLGQEEDTIYF.